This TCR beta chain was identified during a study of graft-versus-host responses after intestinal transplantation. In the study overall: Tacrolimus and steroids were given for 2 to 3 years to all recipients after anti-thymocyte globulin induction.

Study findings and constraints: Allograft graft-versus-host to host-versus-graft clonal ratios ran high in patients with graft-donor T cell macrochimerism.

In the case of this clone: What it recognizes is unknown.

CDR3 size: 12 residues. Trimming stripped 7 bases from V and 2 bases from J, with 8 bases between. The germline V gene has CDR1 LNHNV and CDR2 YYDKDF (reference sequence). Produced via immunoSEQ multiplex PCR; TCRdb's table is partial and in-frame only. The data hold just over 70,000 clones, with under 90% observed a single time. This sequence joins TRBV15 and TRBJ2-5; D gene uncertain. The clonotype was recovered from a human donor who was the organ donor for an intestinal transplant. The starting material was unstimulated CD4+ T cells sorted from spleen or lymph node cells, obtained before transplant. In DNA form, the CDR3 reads TGTGCCACCAATTCGGGTCAAGAGACCCAGTACTTC. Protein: CATNSGQETQYF. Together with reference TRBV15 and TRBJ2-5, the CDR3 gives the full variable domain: DAMVIQNPRYQVTQFGKPVTLSCSQTLNHNVMYWYQQKSSQAPKLLFHYYDKDFNNEADTPDNFQSRRPNTSFCFLDIRSPGLGDTAMYLCATNSGQETQYFGPGTRLLVL.